The source of this TCR beta chain is a study of cytomegalovirus exposure and HLA in healthy donors. Notes on the study in general: In a later analysis, at a false discovery rate of 0.05, about 15,000 TCR beta sequences were associated with HLA alleles. The productive fraction for most TCR beta V segments was about 87% or about 30% in an earlier analysis.

PCR was performed using 60 Vbeta and 13 Jbeta primers. Assay used: immunoSEQ multiplex PCR; TCRdb lists only in-frame clones, some missing. The table shows about 130,000 clones, with approximately 79% occurring only once. This clone was detected only a few times. The antigen is undetermined. Germline loops: CDR1 KGHSH, CDR2 LQKENI. The CDR3 covers 17 residues. Trimming stripped 3 bases from V and 0 bases from J, with 17 bases between. The sequenced sample consisted of PBMCs. This chain connects TRBV18 to TRBJ1-1, with D possibly matching TRBD1 (6 bases). The sequence came from a man in his late teens or twenties in good health and CMV-seropositive. The CDR3 DNA reads TGTGCCAGCTCACCCCTTCCGGGACAAACGATGAACACTGAAGCTTTCTTT. Amino acids: CASSPLPGQTMNTEAFF.